This T cell receptor (beta chain) was sequenced for a study of cytomegalovirus exposure and HLA in healthy donors. As to this clone: What it binds is not known.

Whole-study findings and limits: Beyond CMV serostatus, there was no information to go on about immune exposure. The classifier, whose performance was assessed in both the original and validation cohorts, reportedly diagnosed cytomegalovirus status with high specificity and sensitivity.

The PCR ran on 60 Vbeta and 13 Jbeta primers. Sequencing used immunoSEQ multiplex PCR; TCRdb keeps in-frame clones, though not all of them. Among roughly 130,000 clones listed, around three quarters were seen once. V was clipped by 5 bases and J by 3 bases, with 8 bases between them. The CDR3 sequence is 13 residues long. Germline V CDR1 and CDR2: MGHDK, SYGVNS. This TCR derives from a man aged 30 to 39 in good health and CMV-seronegative. The chain links TRBV25-1 to TRBJ2-1; no clear D. Sequencing was done on a sample of PBMCs. The CDR3: CASSRVDYNEQFF. The CDR3 bases are TGTGCCAGCAGTCGCGTTGACTACAATGAGCAGTTCTTC.